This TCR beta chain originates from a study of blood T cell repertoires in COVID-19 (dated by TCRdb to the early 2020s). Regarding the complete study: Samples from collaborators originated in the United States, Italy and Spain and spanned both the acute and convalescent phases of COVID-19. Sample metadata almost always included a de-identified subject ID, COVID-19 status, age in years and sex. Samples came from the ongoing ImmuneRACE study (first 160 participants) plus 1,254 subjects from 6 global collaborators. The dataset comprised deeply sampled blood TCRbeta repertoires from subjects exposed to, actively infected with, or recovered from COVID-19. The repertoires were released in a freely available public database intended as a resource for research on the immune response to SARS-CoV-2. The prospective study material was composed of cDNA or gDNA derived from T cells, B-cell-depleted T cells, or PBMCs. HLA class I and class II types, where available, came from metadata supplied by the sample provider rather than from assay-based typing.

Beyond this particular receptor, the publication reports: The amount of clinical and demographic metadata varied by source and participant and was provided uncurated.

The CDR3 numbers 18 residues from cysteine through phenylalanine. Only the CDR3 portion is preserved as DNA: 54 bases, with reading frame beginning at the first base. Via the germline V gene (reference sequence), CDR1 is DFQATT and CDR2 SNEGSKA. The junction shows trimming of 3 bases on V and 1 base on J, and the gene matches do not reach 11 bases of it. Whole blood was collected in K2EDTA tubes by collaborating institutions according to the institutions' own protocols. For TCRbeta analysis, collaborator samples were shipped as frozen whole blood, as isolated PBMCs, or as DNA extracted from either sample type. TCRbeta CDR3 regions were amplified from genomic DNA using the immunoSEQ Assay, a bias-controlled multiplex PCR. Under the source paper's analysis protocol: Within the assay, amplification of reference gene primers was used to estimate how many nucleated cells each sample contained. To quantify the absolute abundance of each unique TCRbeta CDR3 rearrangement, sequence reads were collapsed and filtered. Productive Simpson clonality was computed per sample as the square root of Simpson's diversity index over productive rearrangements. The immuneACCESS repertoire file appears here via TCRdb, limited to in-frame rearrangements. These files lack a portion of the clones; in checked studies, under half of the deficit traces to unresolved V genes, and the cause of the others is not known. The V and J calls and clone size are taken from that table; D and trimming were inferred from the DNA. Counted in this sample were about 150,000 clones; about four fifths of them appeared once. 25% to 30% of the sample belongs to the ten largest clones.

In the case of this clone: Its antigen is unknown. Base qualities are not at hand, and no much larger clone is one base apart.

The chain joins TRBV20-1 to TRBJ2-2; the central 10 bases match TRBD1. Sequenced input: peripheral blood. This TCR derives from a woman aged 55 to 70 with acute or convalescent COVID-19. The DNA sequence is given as TGCAGTGCTAGTTTGCCTAAGGGACAGGGGAGGAACACCGGGGAGCTGTTTTTT. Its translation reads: CSASLPKGQGRNTGELFF.